This T cell receptor (beta chain) was identified during a study of T cell responses to AZD1222 COVID-19 vaccine. This clone showed up just a few times. Here immunoSEQ multiplex PCR was the method, and the copy in TCRdb shows in-frame clones only, minus some. The sample carries approximately 90,000 clones, 86% recorded once. This CDR3 has 16 residues. The V gene lost 6 bases and the J gene lost 0 bases, with 15 bases spanning the gap. Germline V gene data show CDR1 as MNHEY and CDR2 as SVGEGT. This chain joins TRBV6-2 or TRBV6-3 and TRBJ2-1, with a possible D match to TRBD2 (5 bases). The material sequenced was peripheral blood, taken on day 0 of AZD1222 vaccination. The TCR sequence derives from an adult in good health. DNA of the CDR3: TGTGCCAGCAGCATACGGAGGTACAACTCCTACAATGAGCAGTTCTTC. This gives the protein CASSIRRYNSYNEQFF.